The following is a T cell receptor (beta chain) sequence with its context. Its antigen remains unidentified. Qualities for individual bases were not recorded, and no much larger clone is one base off. The data belong to a study of T cell responses to AZD1222 COVID-19 vaccine (dated by TCRdb to the early 2020s). General notes on the study: A total of 233 trial participants underwent TCR sequencing, of whom nearly 210 received two doses of AZD1222 and around 26 received two doses of the MenACWY control vaccine. Trial participants were enrolled into age subgroups of 18-55, 56-69 and 70-plus years, which contained around 140, 26 and 57 TCR-sequenced participants, respectively.

CDR1 LNHDA and CDR2 SQIVND are derived from the germline V gene (reference sequence). The CDR3, cysteine through phenylalanine, is 16 amino acids long. Just CDR3 DNA is preserved here, 48 bases in frame from base 1. V is reduced by 6 bases and J by 4 bases, leaving a spacing of 21 bases between them. Here is what the overall study found, with its caveats: Conclusions about previously exposed vaccinees are limited because only six or seven AZD1222 recipients were SARS-CoV-2 seropositive at baseline. The 56-69-year group was small, and its depth increase did not reach significance, likely because of low power. Because no samples from the day 14 peak response were available, repertoires could be characterized only after the peak T cell response. Reportedly, close to half of the unique spike-specific TCRs recognized epitopes lying outside the regions that are mutated in the B.1.351 and B.1.1.7 variants. Most participants were white British and females outnumbered males, and the authors suggested that clonal diversity may have been underestimated. CD4 TCRs associated with the vaccine covered the entire spike protein, and the dominant responses were in regions 160-218 and 743-854. After two AZD1222 doses, both the breadth and the depth of spike-specific TCRs were significantly higher than at day 0 and than in MenACWY recipients.

The CDR3 regions of human TCRbeta chains were analyzed by immunosequencing. Processing in the source paper ran as follows. TCRs in the repertoires were matched against a reference library of SARS-CoV-2-specific TCRs that had been generated with the MIRA antigen-specificity platform. Breadth was defined as the fraction of unique TCRs that were SARS-CoV-2-associated, and depth was defined as the fraction of total T cells that were SARS-CoV-2-associated. Using the MIRA data, every spike-specific TCR was mapped to the spike region that the TCR reacted to and assigned to either a CD4 or a CD8 class. Log10-transformed breadth and depth values were compared by one-way ANOVA with Sidak's multiple comparisons tests. What TCRdb holds here is the immuneACCESS table cut down to in-frame rearrangements. Part of the clones is not present; checked against another copy, under half of the missing clones reflect an unresolved V gene, and the others are unexplained. The V and J calls and clone size were taken over from that table, and D and trimming were inferred from the DNA. The sample has some 150,000 clones on record, approximately 89% of them singletons. The ten largest clones represent roughly 1.5% of the sample.

In the paper's terms, the time point label means: about 28 days (+/-7) after the second vaccine dose. Because spike-specific TCR depth and breadth did not differ between the two schedules, AZD1222 recipients who got a second dose at roughly 4 weeks were pooled with those who got a second dose at roughly 12 weeks. The vaccinee samples were drawn from two UK trials, COV001 and COV002, one of which was a single-blind randomized controlled phase 2/3 trial testing AZD1222 (ChAdOx1 nCoV-19) in healthy adults. For TCRbeta chain sequencing, PBMC samples were collected from trial participants at day 0 and at day 28 after the second dose.

Sequencing was performed on peripheral blood, taken 28 days after the second AZD1222 dose. The receptor was isolated from an adult who received the AZD1222 COVID-19 vaccine. The V and J segments used are TRBV19 and TRBJ1-2; the D gene assignment is ambiguous. The nucleotide sequence reads TGTGCCAGTAGAGCCGGGTCTCCCCCAGAAGGCTATGGCTACACCTTC. The encoded protein is CASRAGSPPEGYGYTF.